This T cell receptor (beta chain) came from a study of T cell changes during pregnancy in multiple sclerosis. Only in-frame clones appear in the TCRdb table, and some are missing; sequencing was by immunoSEQ multiplex PCR. Seen here are around 40,000 clones, roughly 87% observed once, and the top ten hold approximately 1.1%. The V gene end was trimmed by 4 bases and the J gene end by 5 bases; junction bases not matched to a gene: 12. Germline loops: CDR1 MGHRA, CDR2 YSYEKL. CDR3 size: 16 residues. The chain is built from TRBV4-1 and TRBJ2-5, with 8 bases lining up with TRBD1. This sequence was found in a female donor with multiple sclerosis, enrolled in a pregnancy study. This material consisted of CD4+ T cells from peripheral blood mononuclear cells, taken in the first trimester of pregnancy. The DNA for the CDR3 is TGCGCCAGCAGCCCCGGGACAGGCGGCCCGTGGGAGACCCAGTACTTC. Its translation is CASSPGTGGPWETQYF.